The 21 T cell receptor beta chains given below trace back to one sample, sequenced in a study of a mutant IDH1 vaccine in newly diagnosed glioma (dated by TCRdb to 2020 to 2023). This sample's time point label indicates: week 35, safety follow-up. Every vaccine dose consisted of 300 ug of a 20-mer mutant IDH1 peptide in Montanide, administered subcutaneously together with topical imiquimod. The method was the immunoSEQ multiplex PCR assay. In TCRdb, the immuneACCESS table is reduced to in-frame sequences with V and J assigned. These tables do not hold every clone; where another copy was compared, an unresolved V gene accounts for under half, and the others remain unexplained. This sample gives 25,000 to 40,000 clones in total; roughly 86% of them show up just once. The top ten constitute approximately 15% of the sample. No antigens are known for them. The specimen comprised PBMCs, sampled from a glioma patient whose treatment included an IDH1 peptide vaccine. The source is a man in his thirties or forties with glioma.

The V gene is TRBV2, the J gene TRBJ2-7; 7 bases line up with TRBD2. Germline V gene sequence: CDR1 SNHLY, CDR2 FYNNEI. The junction had 5 bases not matched to a gene; V was cut back by 1 base and J by 2 bases. The CDR3 length is 15 residues. As DNA, the CDR3 is TGTGCCAGCAGTGAAGAGGCAGGGACTACCTACGAGCAGTACTTC. Encoded protein: CASSEEAGTTYEQYF.

The chain combines TRBV6-4 with TRBJ2-3; no clear D. V gave up 0 bases and J gave up 2 bases, with 12 bases separating them. The CDR3 runs to 16 residues. Germline values: CDR1 MRHNA, CDR2 SNTAGT. The CDR3 DNA reads as TGTGCCAGCAGTGACTCCAGACTGGGTTCCACAGATACGCAGTATTTT. This gives the protein CASSDSRLGSTDTQYF.

This clone occurred a few times. The V gene is TRBV5-6, the J gene TRBJ1-3; D is undetermined. Germline lookup yields CDR1 SGHDT and CDR2 YYEEEE. The germline V and J ends were trimmed by 0 bases and 4 bases, with 5 bases remaining between them. The length of the CDR3 is 13 residues. The CDR3 protein is CASSLAFGNTIYF. As DNA, the CDR3 is TGTGCCAGCAGCTTGGCCTTCGGAAACACCATATATTTT.

The chain is built from TRBV30 and TRBJ1-2, with 8 bases fitting TRBD1. CDR1 GTSNPN and CDR2 SVGIG come from the germline V gene (reference sequence). The CDR3 has 13 amino acids. DNA of the CDR3: TGTGCAGAACGAGAAGCAGGGGGCCATGGCTACACCTTC. This gives the protein CAEREAGGHGYTF.

This clone has a single count. The rearrangement uses TRBV30 and TRBJ2-5; 8 bases agree with TRBD1. CDR1 and CDR2 (germline): GTSNPN, SVGIG (reference sequence). The V segment lost 2 bases and the J segment 6 bases; nucleotides outside the gene matches: 5. This CDR3 has 13 residues. The CDR3 region is CAWSSGTGQTQYF. The CDR3 DNA is TGTGCCTGGAGTTCCGGGACAGGTCAGACCCAGTACTTC.

The genes are TRBV2 and TRBJ2-3, with 9 bases aligning to TRBD2. Germline CDR1 is SNHLY and CDR2 is FYNNEI. Trimming removed 5 bases from V and 2 bases from J; junction bases left unmatched: 5. The CDR3 sequence is 15 residues long. Here the CDR3 DNA reads TGTGCCAGCAGTCCGACTAGCGGCTACACAGATACGCAGTATTTT. Encoded protein: CASSPTSGYTDTQYF.

The genes are TRBV19 and TRBJ2-1; D is tentatively TRBD1 or TRBD2 (5 bases each). CDR1 LNHDA and CDR2 SQIVND come from the germline V gene (reference sequence). Trimming pared 5 bases from V and 0 bases from J, leaving 20 bases between. The CDR3 length is 18 residues. The DNA for the CDR3 is TGTGCCAGTAGTGGGACGCGAAGACGGACCAGCTCCTACAATGAGCAGTTCTTC. Protein sequence: CASSGTRRRTSSYNEQFF.

The chain combines TRBV19 with TRBJ2-1, with 7 bases matching TRBD2. Germline loops: CDR1 LNHDA, CDR2 SQIVND (reference sequence). V was pared by 7 bases and J by 4 bases, with 7 bases of the junction left unmatched. The length of the CDR3 is 14 residues. CDR3 DNA: TGTGCCAGTACTGGGGGGGGGAGATACAATGAGCAGTTCTTC. Amino acid sequence: CASTGGGRYNEQFF.

This clone has a handful of counts. CDR3 sequence reads: CASEGAPGDEQFF. CDR3 DNA sequence: TGCGCCAGCGAGGGGGCTCCCGGAGACGAGCAGTTCTTC. The rearrangement uses TRBV10-2 and TRBJ2-1, with 7 bases that match TRBD1. Trimming removed 8 bases from V and 10 bases from J; junction bases left unmatched: 11. Per germline, CDR1 WSHSY and CDR2 SAAADI. The CDR3 length is 13 residues.

This chain links TRBV18 with TRBJ2-1; 12 nucleotides align to TRBD2. CDR3 size: 19 residues. The J segment lost 1 base and the V segment lost 3 bases, leaving 10 bases of the junction unmatched. CDR1 and CDR2 (germline): KGHSH, LQKENI. The CDR3 loop is CASSPFSTSGRLSYNEQFF. In DNA form, the CDR3 reads TGTGCCAGCTCACCCTTCTCGACTAGCGGGAGACTGTCCTACAATGAGCAGTTCTTC.

V and J are TRBV2 and TRBJ2-5, with a tentative D call TRBD2 (5 bases). This CDR3 is 13 amino acids long. Looked up from germline, CDR1 is SNHLY and CDR2 is FYNNEI. V lost 10 bases and J 2 bases, leaving 14 bases between the germline ends. This CDR3 reads CATQRALQETQYF. Written as DNA, the CDR3 is TGTGCCACCCAGAGGGCCCTGCAAGAGACCCAGTACTTC.

The chain has TRBV20-1 and TRBJ2-7; either TRBD1 or TRBD2 may supply D (5 bases each). CDR1 DFQATT and CDR2 SNEGSKA come from the germline V gene (reference sequence). CDR3 length: 10 residues. V lost 8 bases, J lost 5 bases, and 10 bases lay in between. This chain's CDR3 is CSPQGDEQYF. DNA of the CDR3: TGCAGTCCCCAGGGAGACGAGCAGTACTTC.

The chain is built from TRBV9 and TRBJ2-7; 7 bases are shared with TRBD2. The CDR3 is 15 amino acids. In germline, CDR1 is SGDLS, CDR2 YYNGEE. Germline trimming cut 0 bases from V and 3 bases from J; bases unmatched to any gene: 6. This chain's CDR3 is CASSVAPTGGYEQYF. In nucleotides, the CDR3 is TGTGCCAGCAGCGTAGCTCCAACGGGGGGCTACGAGCAGTACTTC.

The count of this clone is one. This sequence joins TRBV6-1 and TRBJ2-7, with D possibly being TRBD1 (5 bases). Germline V gives CDR1 MNHNS, CDR2 SASEGT. The CDR3 covers 13 residues. Deletions cut 5 bases from V and 2 bases from J, with 10 bases between. CDR3 residues: CASSQGDTYEQYF. For the CDR3, the DNA is TGTGCCAGCAGTCAAGGGGATACCTACGAGCAGTACTTC.

The chain links TRBV12-5 to TRBJ1-3; D not resolved. V was shortened by 5 bases and J by 4 bases, with 18 bases between the two germline ends. In germline, CDR1 is LGHNT, CDR2 FRNRAP. This CDR3 region has 16 residues. In nucleotides, the CDR3 is TGTGCTAGTGGTCCCGGAGGTGGGATATCAGGAAACACCATATATTTT. Its protein product is CASGPGGGISGNTIYF.

The J gene is TRBJ2-3, the V gene TRBV9; possibly TRBD2 for D (6 bases). V lost 1 base to trimming and J lost 7 bases, with 16 bases between them. CDR3 length equals 15 residues. Germline V gives CDR1 SGDLS, CDR2 YYNGEE. The CDR3, as DNA: TGTGCCAGCAGCGTAACAACGGGAGAGGGGAATACGCAGTATTTT. Translating it yields CASSVTTGEGNTQYF.

This rearrangement joins TRBV4-1 to TRBJ1-5; D not resolved. Germline V gene data show CDR1 as MGHRA and CDR2 as YSYEKL. The ends were cut back, 3 bases at V and 2 bases at J, with 14 bases in the middle. This CDR3 is built from 16 residues. DNA of the CDR3: TGCGCCAGCAGCCAGCAAATACAAGGTCGCAATCAGCCCCAGCATTTT. Protein: CASSQQIQGRNQPQHF.

This chain uses TRBV11-2 with TRBJ2-7; 9 nucleotides line up with TRBD1. The CDR3 has 15 amino acids. V lost 3 bases to trimming and J lost 0 bases; unmatched junction nucleotides: 3. Germline values: CDR1 SGHAT, CDR2 FQNNGV. CDR3 protein: CASSFEQGASYEQYF. As DNA, the CDR3 is TGTGCCAGCAGCTTTGAACAGGGGGCCTCCTACGAGCAGTACTTC.

The rearrangement links TRBV5-4 to TRBJ1-6; 9 positions agree with TRBD1. CDR3 length equals 15 residues. CDR1 SGHNT and CDR2 YYREEE come from the germline V gene (reference sequence). J lost 7 bases, V lost 0 bases, and 2 bases had no gene match. The CDR3 DNA sequence: TGTGCCAGCAGCTTGGGAGACAGGGGGAATTCACCCCTCCACTTT. Its protein is CASSLGDRGNSPLHF.

The chain carries TRBV18 and TRBJ1-4; 7 positions agree with TRBD1. Germline V gives CDR1 KGHSH, CDR2 LQKENI. The CDR3 has 15 amino acids. Trimming cost V 2 bases and J 13 bases; bases outside gene matches: 13. CDR3 sequence: CASSPGTESGFRLFF. CDR3 nucleotides: TGTGCCAGCTCACCAGGGACAGAATCTGGATTTAGACTGTTTTTT.

This chain connects TRBV7-9 to TRBJ2-7, with TRBD1 matching over 7 bases. J gave up 6 bases and V 5 bases, and 7 bases lay outside the gene matches. The length of the CDR3 is 13 residues. Per germline, CDR1 SEHNR and CDR2 FQNEAQ (reference sequence). The DNA for the CDR3 is TGTGCCAGCAGCCTGACAGGGATCAGCGAGCAGTACTTC. Translated, it gives CASSLTGISEQYF. Variable domain in full (rest from reference TRBV7-9 and TRBJ2-7): DTGVSQNPRHKITKRGQNVTFRCDPISEHNRLYWYRQTLGQGPEFLTYFQNEAQLEKSRLLSDRFSAERPKGSFSTLEIQRTEQGDSAMYLCASSLTGISEQYFGPGTRLTVT.